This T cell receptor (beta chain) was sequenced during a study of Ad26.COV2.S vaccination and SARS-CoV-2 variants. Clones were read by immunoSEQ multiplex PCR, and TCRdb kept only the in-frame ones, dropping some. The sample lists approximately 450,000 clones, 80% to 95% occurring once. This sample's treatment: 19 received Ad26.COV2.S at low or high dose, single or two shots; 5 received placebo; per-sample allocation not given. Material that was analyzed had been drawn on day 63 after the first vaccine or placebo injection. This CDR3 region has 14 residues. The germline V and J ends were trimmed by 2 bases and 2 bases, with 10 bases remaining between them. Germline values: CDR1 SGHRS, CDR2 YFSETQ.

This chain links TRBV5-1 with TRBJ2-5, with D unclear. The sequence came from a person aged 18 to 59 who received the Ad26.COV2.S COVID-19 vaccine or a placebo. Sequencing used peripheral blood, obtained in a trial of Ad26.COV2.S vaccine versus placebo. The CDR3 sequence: CASSFGQLQETQYF. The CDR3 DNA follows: TGCGCCAGCAGCTTTGGGCAGTTACAAGAGACCCAGTACTTC.